This T cell receptor (beta chain) was documented in a study of blood T cell repertoires in COVID-19. Study-level information: Sites across the United States, Italy and Spain contributed samples from acute and convalescent COVID-19. Sources were T cells, B-cell-depleted T cells, or PBMCs; the material itself was cDNA or gDNA.

The CDR3 loop spans 16 amino acids. The germline CDR1 and CDR2 sequences are MGHDK and SYGVNS. Trimming shortened V by 5 bases and J by 7 bases, and 18 bases separated the two germline ends. Original data processing: How many nucleated cells were present was estimated from reference gene primer amplification. Sequencing was performed with immunoSEQ multiplex PCR; in TCRdb, only in-frame clones are kept and a portion is missing. Clone size and V and J calls were adopted from that table, with D and trimming inferred from the DNA. The sample has 340,000 or so clones, more than 75% seen once; the top ten hold 1%.

V gene TRBV25-1 combines with J gene TRBJ1-6; tentative D call: TRBD1 (5 bases). The clonotype originates from a man between 50 and 59 years old with active or convalescent COVID-19. The sequenced sample consisted of peripheral blood. CDR3 in amino acids: CASSLMGGLTNSPLHF. Here the CDR3 DNA reads TGTGCCAGCAGTCTGATGGGGGGACTGACCAATTCACCCCTCCACTTT.